Listed here are 21 T cell receptor beta chains from one sample, sequenced in a study of spatial heterogeneity in lung cancer. Study-wide results and limits: Tracking of tumor mutation counts was seen in expanded intratumoral alpha and beta TCR counts.

Antigens of these TCRs are unknown. TCRdb re-called the 5' RACE reads with MiXCR, one entry per CDR3 protein. This sample has some 96,000 distinct CDR3 sequences; nearly 4.5% occur once, and the top ten carry around 20%. Time point of the sample: sample taken at primary tumor resection. Specimen: lung tumor tissue, collected at surgery. All receptors derive from a male donor with early-stage non-small cell lung cancer.

This clonotype was observed many times. V and J are TRBV5-1 and TRBJ2-5; perhaps D is TRBD1 or TRBD2 (5 bases each). The CDR3 runs 17 residues. V lost 5 bases and J lost 0, with 20 bases in between. The germline gives CDR1 SGHRS, CDR2 YFSETQ. CDR3 nucleotides: TGCGCCAGCAGGCCCCTCGGGGCAGGTCTATACCAAGAGACCCAGTACTTC. Translation gives CASRPLGAGLYQETQYF. Full variable domain (outside the CDR3, taken from reference TRBV5-1 and TRBJ2-5): KAGVTQTPRYLIKTRGQQVTLSCSPISGHRSVSWYQQTPGQGLQFLFEYFSETQRNKGNFPGRFSGRQFSNSRSEMNVSTLELGDSALYLCASRPLGAGLYQETQYFGPGTRLLVL.

The chain combines TRBV6-5 with TRBJ1-4; 7 bases agree with TRBD1. V lost 4 bases, J lost 6 bases, and 11 bases stayed unmatched. The CDR3 is 16 amino acids. Germline-derived CDR1 and CDR2 are MNHEY and SVGAGI. CDR3 nucleotide sequence: TGTGCCAGCAGTTCCTACAAACAGGGGTCGTATGAAAAACTGTTTTTT. This sequence encodes CASSSYKQGSYEKLFF.

In its sample, this clonotype was seen many times. The CDR3 protein is CSARGPANGQYF. The CDR3 DNA reads as TGCAGTGCTAGAGGTCCTGCCAATGGGCAGTACTTC. The rearrangement uses TRBV20-1 and TRBJ2-7; D not certain. CDR1 is DFQATT, CDR2 SNEGSKA, per germline (reference sequence). V was clipped by 1 base and J by 9 bases, with 13 bases between them. The CDR3 spans 12 residues.

Notes on this clonotype: This may be a read error: a much more frequent sequence differs by one nucleotide. The V and J genes are TRBV3-1 and TRBJ2-1; no clear D gene. The CDR3 runs 13 residues. Looked up from germline, CDR1 is LGHDT and CDR2 is YNNKEL (reference sequence). Between the trimmed V and J ends, which lost 3 bases and 6 bases, there was a span of 9 bases. CDR3 nucleotide sequence: TGTGCCAGCAGCCACATAGGCGCCAATGAGCAGTTCTTC. Translation: CASSHIGANEQFF.

This clonotype was recorded many times. V usage is TRBV20-1 and J usage is TRBJ2-3, with TRBD2 matching 8 bases. The CDR3 extends over 15 amino acids. V shed 3 bases, J shed 2 bases, and the junction held 7 bases outside the gene matches. Germline V gene lookup returns CDR1 DFQATT and CDR2 SNEGSKA (reference sequence). CDR3 nucleotide sequence: TGCAGTGCTAGTTGGGTAGCGGGGAACACAGATACGCAGTATTTT. Its translation is CSASWVAGNTDTQYF.

This clonotype has a count of ten or more. The V gene is TRBV5-1, the J gene TRBJ1-4, with D possibly TRBD1 on 5 matching bases. V was pared by 0 bases and J by 2 bases, with 5 bases between. In germline, CDR1 is SGHRS, CDR2 YFSETQ. The CDR3 extends over 14 amino acids. DNA for the CDR3: TGCGCCAGCAGCTTGGAGGGGACTAATGAAAAACTGTTTTTT. It specifies CASSLEGTNEKLFF.

This clonotype was counted many times. The chain uses TRBV4-1 and TRBJ1-4, with TRBD1 as a possible D gene (5 bases). V was clipped by 4 bases and J by 7 bases, with 13 bases between them. Per the germline V gene, CDR1 is MGHRA and CDR2 is YSYEKL. CDR3 length: 14 residues. The CDR3 DNA is TGCGCCAGCAGCCGGGGACGCTTAGGTGAAAAACTGTTTTTT. Translated, it gives CASSRGRLGEKLFF.

The CDR3 region is CASSLRDRDGYTF. The CDR3 region has the DNA TGTGCCAGCAGTCTCCGGGACAGAGATGGCTACACCTTC. The chain is built from TRBV6-1 and TRBJ1-2; 7 bases are a match to TRBD1. Trimming cost V 5 bases and J 6 bases; bases outside gene matches: 6. Germline CDR1 reads MNHNS; CDR2 reads SASEGT. The CDR3 is 13 residues long.

This clonotype occurred a few times. The rearrangement uses TRBV6-5 and TRBJ2-7; D call uncertain. V was pared by 4 bases and J by 2 bases, with 18 bases between. CDR3 length equals 16 residues. Germline assignment: CDR1 MNHEY and CDR2 SVGAGI. The CDR3: CASSSGPAKLPYEQYF. The CDR3 nucleotides read TGTGCCAGCAGTTCCGGGCCAGCTAAACTCCCCTACGAGCAGTACTTC.

This clonotype was observed at least ten times. The chain recombines TRBV27 with TRBJ1-6; 7 bases line up with TRBD1. The J segment lost 4 bases and the V segment lost 8 bases, leaving 8 bases of the junction unmatched. There are 15 residues in the CDR3. Germline V CDR1 and CDR2: MNHEY, SMNVEV (reference sequence). The CDR3 loop is CASGQRDSYNSPLHF. DNA for the CDR3: TGTGCCAGCGGACAGAGGGACAGTTATAATTCACCCCTCCACTTT.

There are many counts of this clonotype. The chain uses TRBV6-6 and TRBJ1-1; the D gene is possibly TRBD1 (6 bases). This CDR3 has 12 amino acids. Trimming took off 6 bases at V and 6 bases at J, with 11 bases between the two ends. CDR1 is MNHNY, CDR2 SVGAGI, per germline (reference sequence). The DNA of the CDR3 is TGTGCCAGCAGAGGGGGATTCGCTGAAGCTTTCTTT. The encoded protein is CASRGGFAEAFF.

Ten or more counts support this clonotype. J is TRBJ1-1 and V is TRBV5-1, with 7 bases that match TRBD1. V lost 0 bases, J lost 10 bases, and 9 bases stayed unmatched. CDR3 size: 14 residues. In germline, CDR1 is SGHRS, CDR2 YFSETQ. CDR3 in DNA: TGCGCCAGCAGCTTGGAGTACAGGGGTGGAGGAGCTTTCTTT. Translation gives CASSLEYRGGGAFF.

This rearrangement joins TRBV10-3 to TRBJ2-2; D remains unclear. Germline values: CDR1 ENHRY, CDR2 SYGVKD. CDR3 length: 14 amino acids. V was trimmed by 4 bases and J by 3 bases, leaving 9 bases between them. In DNA form, the CDR3 reads TGTGCCATCAGTGGAGACCCCGACACCGGGGAGCTGTTTTTT. It encodes CAISGDPDTGELFF.

This clonotype was detected many times. This chain links TRBV28 with TRBJ2-7; 8 nucleotides line up with TRBD2. Trimming cost V 11 bases and J 2 bases; bases outside gene matches: 5. The CDR3 loop spans 12 amino acids. CDR1 is MDHEN, CDR2 SYDVKM, per germline. This CDR3 reads CAHGGGPYEQYF. CDR3 nucleotide sequence: TGTGCCCACGGGGGGGGTCCCTACGAGCAGTACTTC.

This clonotype turned up a few times. V gene TRBV24-1 combines with J gene TRBJ2-2; either TRBD1 or TRBD2 may supply D (5 bases each). The CDR3 has 15 amino acids. Looked up from germline, CDR1 is KGHDR and CDR2 is SFDVKD. V lost 4 bases and J 10 bases, leaving 18 bases between the germline ends. The CDR3 coding sequence is TGTGCCACCAGTGAAAGGGACCCGGAGGTTGCGGAGCTGTTTTTT. This sequence encodes CATSERDPEVAELFF.

This clonotype has at least ten counts. This chain connects TRBV6-6 to TRBJ1-5, with a tentative D call TRBD1 (5 bases). V was pared by 7 bases and J by 6 bases, with 16 bases between. This CDR3 spans 14 amino acids. From germline, CDR1 is MNHNY and CDR2 SVGAGI (reference sequence). The CDR3 DNA follows: TGTGCCAGCACGCCCAGGGAGGCCGTTCAGCCCCAGCATTTT. As protein: CASTPREAVQPQHF.

The rearrangement joins TRBV7-6 to TRBJ2-7, with 12 nucleotides matching TRBD2. Germline V gene sequence: CDR1 SGHVS, CDR2 FNYEAQ. This CDR3 has 16 residues. V gave up 6 bases and J gave up 4 bases; unmatched junction bases: 10. The CDR3 DNA follows: TGTGCCAGCAGTTCAGCCGCGGGACTAGCGGGTTACGAGCAGTACTTC. As protein: CASSSAAGLAGYEQYF.

In its sample, this clonotype was seen a few times. V and J are TRBV24-1 and TRBJ2-6; no firm D call. Trimming cost V 5 bases and J 2 bases, with 0 bases left between them. Germline V lookup: CDR1 KGHDR, CDR2 SFDVKD. The CDR3 sequence is 12 residues long. CDR3 bases: TGTGCCACCAGTGCTGGGGCCAACGTCCTGACTTTC. The encoded protein is CATSAGANVLTF.

This clonotype has ten or more counts. J is TRBJ1-5 and V is TRBV27; D might be TRBD1 (5 bases). The length of the CDR3 is 14 residues. Germline V gene data show CDR1 as MNHEY and CDR2 as SMNVEV (reference sequence). The V end lost 8 bases, the J end lost 2 bases, and 13 bases lay between the germline ends. CDR3 residues: CASRPGLGNQPQHF. The CDR3 nucleotides are TGTGCCAGCCGACCGGGACTGGGCAATCAGCCCCAGCATTTT.

There are a few counts of this clonotype. The chain employs TRBV25-1 and TRBJ1-1; TRBD1 matches 10 bases. The length of the CDR3 is 13 residues. Trimming took 7 bases from V and 10 from J; bases not matched to a gene: 9. The V gene's germline CDR1 is MGHDK and CDR2 SYGVNS. CDR3 sequence reads: CASTDRGRWPAFF. DNA for the CDR3: TGTGCCAGCACTGACAGGGGGCGTTGGCCAGCTTTCTTT.

This clonotype was detected ten times or more. V and J are TRBV7-9 and TRBJ2-2; 9 bases fit TRBD2. Germline V gives CDR1 SEHNR, CDR2 FQNEAQ (reference sequence). The CDR3 is made up of 19 amino acids. Trimming cost V 3 bases and J 4 bases; bases outside gene matches: 15. The CDR3 spells CASSFVMGSGSLGTGELFF. The CDR3 DNA sequence: TGTGCCAGCAGCTTCGTGATGGGTAGCGGGAGTTTAGGCACCGGGGAGCTGTTTTTT. The whole variable domain, filled in from reference TRBV7-9 and TRBJ2-2, reads DTGVSQNPRHKITKRGQNVTFRCDPISEHNRLYWYRQTLGQGPEFLTYFQNEAQLEKSRLLSDRFSAERPKGSFSTLEIQRTEQGDSAMYLCASSFVMGSGSLGTGELFFGEGSRLTVL.